Below are 20 T cell receptor beta chains sequenced from a single sample in a study of cytomegalovirus exposure and HLA in healthy donors listed by TCRdb under 2017. The library relied on the immunoSEQ multiplex PCR assay. The table was pulled from immuneACCESS by TCRdb, which kept in-frame rearrangements only. Such tables lose some clones; where checked, under half of the loss comes from unresolved V genes, and the rest has no known cause. The sample table contains 120,000 or so clones; only one count was recorded for roughly 90% of them. The biggest ten clones account for roughly 1.4% of the sample. Sequencing input: PBMCs. The receptors were sampled from a woman in her twenties or thirties in good health and CMV-seropositive.

The V call is TRBV11-2, the J call TRBJ2-3; 8 positions match TRBD1. CDR1 and CDR2 (germline): SGHAT, FQNNGV. The CDR3 sequence is 17 residues long. The trim removed 3 bases at V and 0 bases at J, leaving 8 bases unmatched. The DNA for the CDR3 is TGTGCCAGCAGCTTGGAAATCGGACAGGGCAGCACAGATACGCAGTATTTT. Protein product: CASSLEIGQGSTDTQYF.

The chain joins TRBV7-3 to TRBJ1-2, with TRBD1 matching over 7 bases. Germline CDR1 is SGHTA and CDR2 is FQGTGA. This CDR3 has 13 residues. Germline trimming cut 8 bases from V and 3 bases from J; bases unmatched to any gene: 6. In DNA, the CDR3 is TGTGCCAGCGCACAGGGGCCCCACTATGGCTACACCTTC. Translating it yields CASAQGPHYGYTF.

This clone has just one count. The chain is built from TRBV7-2 and TRBJ1-2; D perhaps matches TRBD1 (5 bases). Trimming took off 6 bases at V and 5 bases at J, with 16 bases between the two ends. Germline CDR1 reads SGHTA; CDR2 reads FQGNSA. The CDR3 has 14 amino acids. The CDR3 nucleotides are TGTGCCAGCAGTCTTTCAGGGCTAGGATATGGCTACACCTTC. Translated: CASSLSGLGYGYTF.

The chain couples TRBV19 to TRBJ1-6; TRBD1 is a possible D gene (5 bases). V was cut by 1 base and J by 6 bases, with 10 bases left in between. CDR3 length equals 15 residues. Per the germline V gene, CDR1 is LNHDA and CDR2 is SQIVND (reference sequence). The CDR3 reads CASSIVGQGNSPLHF. CDR3 nucleotide sequence: TGTGCCAGTAGTATAGTGGGGCAAGGTAATTCACCCCTCCACTTT.

The chain combines TRBV19 with TRBJ2-1; TRBD2 agrees at 10 bases. The germline V gene has CDR1 LNHDA and CDR2 SQIVND (reference sequence). This CDR3 comprises 15 residues. With V trimmed by 4 bases and J by 3 bases, 3 bases remained unmatched. The CDR3 bases are TGTGCCAGTAGTACCCCTAGCGGGGGCTACAATGAGCAGTTCTTC. It encodes CASSTPSGGYNEQFF.

The rearrangement joins TRBV18 to TRBJ1-3, with 7 bases lining up with TRBD1. This CDR3 has 16 amino acids. Germline CDR1 is KGHSH and CDR2 is LQKENI. Trimming took 3 bases from V and 0 from J; bases not matched to a gene: 5. CDR3 amino acids: CASSPQGQSSGNTIYF. Here the CDR3 DNA reads TGTGCCAGCTCACCTCAGGGACAGAGCTCTGGAAACACCATATATTTT.

The chain uses TRBV4-2 and TRBJ2-3; TRBD2 agrees at 8 bases. This CDR3 is built from 20 residues. The trim removed 0 bases at V and 2 bases at J, leaving 16 bases unmatched. Germline loops: CDR1 LGHNA, CDR2 YNFKEQ. CDR3 nucleotide sequence: TGTGCCAGCAGCCAAGATCAGTTCCAGCGGGGGTCCCCTTTCACAGATACGCAGTATTTT. It encodes CASSQDQFQRGSPFTDTQYF.

The rearrangement uses TRBV9 and TRBJ2-1, with 7 bases that match TRBD1. The CDR3 covers 15 residues. The trim removed 4 bases at V and 2 bases at J, leaving 6 bases unmatched. Germline CDR1 SGDLS, CDR2 YYNGEE. In DNA, the CDR3 is TGTGCCAGCAGCCCCGGGACAGTTACCTACAATGAGCAGTTCTTC. Translation gives CASSPGTVTYNEQFF.

V usage is TRBV27 and J usage is TRBJ1-4; D is unresolved. CDR3 length: 17 residues. V lost 6 bases, J lost 7 bases, and 24 bases lay in between. Germline CDR1 is MNHEY and CDR2 is SMNVEV (reference sequence). In nucleotides, the CDR3 is TGTGCCAGCAGAACACTATACAGAGGTGGGAGAAGTGAAAAACTGTTTTTT. Translation: CASRTLYRGGRSEKLFF.

This clone was detected only a few times. This rearrangement joins TRBV5-1 to TRBJ1-1; no definite D call. Trimming left V 6 bases short and J 1 base short, with 10 bases between. CDR1 is SGHRS and CDR2 is YFSETQ in the germline V gene. The CDR3 has 13 amino acids. The chain's CDR3 is CASKTGSNTEAFF. CDR3 sequence (DNA): TGCGCCAGCAAGACGGGATCGAACACTGAAGCTTTCTTT.

The chain couples TRBV9 to TRBJ2-5, with D tentatively TRBD1 (6 bases). The CDR3 covers 16 residues. Germline values: CDR1 SGDLS, CDR2 YYNGEE. The V and J ends lost 4 bases and 4 bases respectively, with 20 bases between them. CDR3 loop: CASSLSIPGDPETQYF. The CDR3 DNA reads TGTGCCAGCAGCCTGTCGATTCCAGGGGACCCAGAGACCCAGTACTTC.

The chain combines TRBV4-3 with TRBJ2-7; TRBD1 might be the D (6 bases). V gave up 0 bases and J gave up 2 bases, with 11 bases separating them. The CDR3 covers 15 residues. Per germline, CDR1 LGHNA and CDR2 YSLEER. CDR3 region: CASSQDARTAYEQYF. For the CDR3, the DNA is TGCGCCAGCAGCCAAGATGCTCGGACAGCCTACGAGCAGTACTTC.

This clone appeared once. This rearrangement joins TRBV7-2 to TRBJ2-7; tentative D call: TRBD1 (6 bases). Per germline, CDR1 SGHTA and CDR2 FQGNSA. The CDR3 totals 14 residues. Trimming took 5 bases from V and 4 from J, leaving 15 bases between them. The CDR3 reads CASSPRGGSYEQYF. CDR3 bases: TGTGCCAGCAGCCCCAGGGGTGGATCGTACGAGCAGTACTTC.

The rearrangement joins TRBV6-1 to TRBJ1-5; 9 bases line up with TRBD1. J lost 5 bases, V lost 3 bases, and 5 bases had no gene match. CDR1 is MNHNS and CDR2 is SASEGT in the germline V gene. This CDR3 region has 15 residues. In DNA, the CDR3 is TGTGCCAGCAGTGACCTAGACAGGGGGGATCAGCCCCAGCATTTT. Translation: CASSDLDRGDQPQHF.

CDR3 nucleotides: TGTGCCAGCAGCTTAGAACTAGCGGGGGGGCGTGGCACAGATACGCAGTATTTT. Its translation is CASSLELAGGRGTDTQYF. The V call is TRBV7-8, the J call TRBJ2-3; 13 bases match TRBD2. V was clipped by 1 base and J by 1 base; unmatched bases: 5. The CDR3 contains 18 residues. Germline V gene sequence: CDR1 SGHVS, CDR2 FQNEAQ.

J is TRBJ2-4 and V is TRBV4-3, with D tentatively TRBD2 (6 bases). Trimming left V 0 bases short and J 9 bases short, with 15 bases between. Germline V gives CDR1 LGHNA, CDR2 YSLEER. The CDR3 loop spans 15 amino acids. CDR3 in amino acids: CASSQEEGSAGIQYF. The CDR3 DNA reads TGCGCCAGCAGCCAAGAGGAGGGTAGCGCAGGCATTCAGTACTTC.

J is TRBJ2-5 and V is TRBV27; TRBD2 matches 9 bases. The CDR3 length is 15 residues. V lost 5 bases to trimming and J lost 5 bases; unmatched junction nucleotides: 9. CDR1 is MNHEY, CDR2 SMNVEV, per germline (reference sequence). DNA for the CDR3: TGTGCCAGCAGTCCCATTAGCGGGAGTGGGGAGACCCAGTACTTC. It yields the protein CASSPISGSGETQYF.

The chain recombines TRBV7-6 with TRBJ2-2, with a weak D call TRBD1 (5 bases). This CDR3 comprises 14 residues. The germline V gene has CDR1 SGHVS and CDR2 FNYEAQ. Trimming removed 2 bases at V and 5 bases at J, with 9 bases between. As DNA, the CDR3 is TGTGCCAGCAGCTTACAGGCAGGGACCGGGGAGCTGTTTTTT. This gives the protein CASSLQAGTGELFF.

CDR3 region: CASSDRKDSPNYGYTF. The CDR3 DNA follows: TGTGCCAGCAGTGATAGGAAGGACAGTCCTAACTATGGCTACACCTTC. This rearrangement joins TRBV6-1 to TRBJ1-2; possible D gene TRBD1, 6 bases. CDR1 is MNHNS, CDR2 SASEGT, per germline. With 3 bases removed from V and 0 bases from J, the gap between germline ends came to 14 bases. CDR3 length equals 16 residues.

This clone was seen just once. The rearrangement uses TRBV28 and TRBJ2-7; 7 bases agree with TRBD1. V dropped 3 bases and J dropped 5; count of bases not matched to a gene: 4. The length of the CDR3 is 13 residues. CDR1 is MDHEN, CDR2 SYDVKM, per germline. The CDR3 DNA reads as TGTGCCAGCAGTTTGAGGGGGCGGCACGAGCAGTACTTC. Amino acids: CASSLRGRHEQYF. The full variable domain, completed using reference TRBV28 and TRBJ2-7, is DVKVTQSSRYLVKRTGEKVFLECVQDMDHENMFWYRQDPGLGLRLIYFSYDVKMKEKGDIPEGYSVSREKKERFSLILESASTNQTSMYLCASSLRGRHEQYFGPGTRLTVT.